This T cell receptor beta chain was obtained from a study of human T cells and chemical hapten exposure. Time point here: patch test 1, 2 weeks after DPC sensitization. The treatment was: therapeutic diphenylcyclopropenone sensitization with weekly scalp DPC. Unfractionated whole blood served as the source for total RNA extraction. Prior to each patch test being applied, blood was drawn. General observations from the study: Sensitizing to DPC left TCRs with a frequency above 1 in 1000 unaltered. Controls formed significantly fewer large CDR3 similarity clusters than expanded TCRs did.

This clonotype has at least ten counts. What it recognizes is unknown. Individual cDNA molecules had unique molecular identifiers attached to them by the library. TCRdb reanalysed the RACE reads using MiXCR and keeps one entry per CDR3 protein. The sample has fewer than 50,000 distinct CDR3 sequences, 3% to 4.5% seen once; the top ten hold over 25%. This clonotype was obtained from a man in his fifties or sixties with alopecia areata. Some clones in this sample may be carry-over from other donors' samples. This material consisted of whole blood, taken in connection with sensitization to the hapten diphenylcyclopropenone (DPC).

Here the CDR3 DNA reads TGTGCCAGCAGACGTACAGGGGGAGGTAGGGATCAGCCCCAGCATTTT. Translation: CASRRTGGGRDQPQHF. V is TRBV27 and J is TRBJ1-5, with TRBD1 matching 8 bases. Germline CDR1 is MNHEY and CDR2 is SMNVEV (reference sequence). This CDR3 spans 16 amino acids. Unmatched junction bases numbered 12, after V lost 6 bases and J lost 5 bases.